This TCR beta chain was observed in a study of regulatory T cells in long-lasting Graves disease (dated by TCRdb to the early 2020s). About the investigation overall: Antithyroid drugs had been taken for less than 3 months by newly diagnosed Graves' disease patients. Persistent Graves' disease patients were compared with newly diagnosed Graves' disease patients by peripheral blood TCR sequencing and RNA sequencing. The study was conducted in China and was registered as a clinical trial. A total of 35 or so samples were covered by TCR sequencing, comprising some 13 persistent and around 20 newly diagnosed Graves' disease patients. Points the paper makes about the study in general: Sequencing and analysis were limited to the TCR beta chain. The small sample size was acknowledged by the authors as a limitation that may reduce accuracy. Patients with persistent disease shared more public clonotypes (approximately 2,500) than newly diagnosed patients did (about 1,000). Because the primary lesion, thyroid tissue, could not be accessed, the study looked at peripheral blood alone. Compared with newly diagnosed patients, patients with persistent Graves' disease had lower TCR Shannon entropy and fewer highly expanded clones, which suggests clonal expansion.

The time point label, read with the paper, signifies: newly diagnosed GD, antithyroid drugs for less than 3 months. For both TCR sequencing and RNA sequencing, RNA was extracted from PBMCs using TRIzol. Graves' disease was diagnosed according to American Thyroid Association guidelines. Patients for the study were recruited at an endocrinology department in Xi'an, China. From each patient, about 8.9 milliliters of peripheral blood was collected into an EDTA anticoagulant tube. PBMCs were isolated by Ficoll Paque Plus density gradient separation without further T cell sorting. An Agilent 2100 Bioanalyzer and agarose gel were used to check RNA quality, while a NanoDrop 2000 measured RNA concentration. The library was prepared using multiplex PCR. Sequencing was performed on an Illumina HiSeq 4000. To build TCR beta libraries, CDR3 regions were amplified by Arm-PCR using iRepertoire HTBI primers. PCR products were gel purified before sequencing. Turning to the authors' computational methods: Gene usage analysis of CDR3 amino acid clonotypes relied on the 60 to 65 TRBV and around 14 TRBJ segments identified across samples. COPE and FqMerger were used to merge filtered high-quality paired reads into contigs. BLAST was used to align contigs to IMGT TRBV, TRBD and TRBJ reference genes, with CDR3 defined following IMGT. Clonotypes above 0.1% frequency were classified as highly expanded clones. Shannon entropy served as the measure of repertoire diversity, while the Gini coefficient captured V-J evenness. A clonotype was considered public if more than one individual shared it. In-frame beta chains were kept once TCRdb had trimmed the public reads at Q25 with fastp and called clones with MiXCR. Rows are unified per CDR3 protein, each entry keeping the most common DNA and genes. TCRdb, not the authors, supplied the V and J calls. Here the sample has about 450,000 distinct CDR3 sequences; 13% to 15% occur a single time. The top ten clonotypes cover under 20% of the sample.

This clonotype has ten or more counts. It has no known antigen specificity. No base quality information exists; no much larger clone differs at one position. Another study also made use of these data, one on T cells in Graves' hyperthyroidism and ophthalmopathy. The second study's authors report: A patient counted as having stable Graves' hyperthyroidism if no progression to ophthalmopathy occurred over 18 months of follow-up. Hyperthyroidism patients were newly diagnosed, had a disease duration of under 2 months, and were aged 18 to 65 years. Patients with uncontrolled infections, other autoimmune diseases, pregnancy or lactation were excluded. Diagnoses were based on clinical symptoms, serum thyroxine and TRAb, thyroid ultrasound and orbital computed tomography. For the first round of RT-PCR on the TCR CDR3, the HTBI primer set was used together with the Qiagen OneStep RT-PCR kit. Most expanded thyroid clonotypes (frequency above 0.001) were also detected in blood, a finding suggesting that blood repertoires may reflect thyroid immune responses. A 13 V-J signature model separated ophthalmopathy from stable hyperthyroidism, with approximately 86% sensitivity and 81.08% specificity in cross-validation and 80%/75% in testing. In validation, the model predicted progression to ophthalmopathy a median of roughly 6.5 months before onset, with 70% to 71% sensitivity and almost 75% specificity. A discovery cohort of about a hundred patients, about 43 with Graves' ophthalmopathy and about 58 with stable Graves' hyperthyroidism, was used to find distinguishing TCR V-J signatures. Prospective prediction of ophthalmopathy was tested in an independent validation cohort of 18 to 20 hyperthyroidism patients and 15 to 17 patients who later progressed to ophthalmopathy. The 95 to 100 discovery patients were divided at random into training and test sets in a 7:3 ratio. In about 6 Graves' hyperthyroidism patients, the study also compared T-cell repertoires from thyroid tissue with T-cell repertoires from blood. After sampling, hyperthyroidism patients received methimazole starting at 30 mg daily, and ophthalmopathy patients received high-dose intravenous methylprednisolone. Libraries were constructed in a second round of multiplex PCR, after which size selection and purification were performed. Paired-end sequencing of the libraries was performed with 100 bp reads on an Illumina HiSeq2000. Raw data were processed with SOAPnuke, discarding reads with adapters, uncalled bases, mean Phred below 15, or no exact constant-primer or identifier match. COPE v1.2.5 was used to merge high-quality paired reads, and clonotypes were defined as unique nucleotide sequences. Clonotypes were aligned to IMGT TRBV, TRBD and TRBJ reference segments using MiTCR v1.1. The analysis was restricted to V-J combinations with a frequency above 0.0001, which together covered 99.2% of the repertoires. A TCS score was defined as the ratio of F50 (clonal expansion) to E x V (chaos), with BLOSUM62-based TCRdist applied between CDR3 peptides within each V-J. Welch's t-statistics and random forest reduced fewer than 550 V-J features to 10 to 15, which were used in a naive Bayes classifier (R e1071). Sample size was not statistically predetermined, and blinding of investigators to group allocation was not performed. The paper reports TCR Vbeta CDR3 sequencing of some 140 peripheral blood samples: under 45 ophthalmopathy, about 75 hyperthyroidism and approximately 17 progressor patients.

This specimen consisted of peripheral blood mononuclear cells (PBMCs), obtained at new diagnosis, from a patient treated with antithyroid drugs. The clonotype comes from a woman in her forties or fifties with Graves disease. Donor details come from another sample of the same person, matched by shared clones.

The CDR3 region reads CASGTSGAYEAFF. The bases read TGTGCCAGCGGGACTTCCGGTGCCTATGAAGCTTTCTTT. This chain joins TRBV27 to TRBJ1-1; the D gene is perhaps TRBD1, from 5 matching bases. CDR1 and CDR2 are read off the germline V gene (reference sequence) as MNHEY and SMNVEV. The CDR3 contains 13 residues, cysteine and phenylalanine counted. The sequence is cut down to CDR3 DNA, 39 bases in frame from base 1. The germline ends are 17 bases apart after V is trimmed by 8 bases and J by 7 bases.